The 30 T cell receptor beta chains presented below share a single source sample, sequenced in a study of blood T cell repertoires in COVID-19. Clones were sequenced by immunoSEQ multiplex PCR, and TCRdb holds only the in-frame ones, with some missing. The sample consists of 130,000 or so clones, roughly 80% of them appearing once. Sequenced: PBMCs or T cells enriched from blood (not recorded which). The receptors stem from a man in his thirties or forties who had recovered from COVID-19.

This chain uses TRBV5-1 with TRBJ2-3, with 7 bases that match TRBD1. Unmatched junction bases numbered 7, after V lost 4 bases and J lost 5 bases. Germline V CDR1 and CDR2: SGHRS, YFSETQ. This CDR3 has 14 residues. The chain's CDR3 is CASSLSTGIDTQYF. CDR3 DNA sequence: TGCGCCAGCAGCCTTTCGACAGGGATAGATACGCAGTATTTT.

The V call is TRBV5-1, the J call TRBJ2-5; no firm D call. The CDR3 is made up of 15 amino acids. The V gene's germline CDR1 is SGHRS and CDR2 YFSETQ. Trimming pared 0 bases from V and 5 bases from J, leaving 14 bases between. The CDR3 coding sequence is TGCGCCAGCAGCTTGGGCAGTAACAACGGGGAGACCCAGTACTTC. Translated: CASSLGSNNGETQYF.

This chain links TRBV19 with TRBJ1-5, with D perhaps matching TRBD1 (5 bases). The CDR3 is made up of 16 amino acids. Germline CDR1 and CDR2: LNHDA and SQIVND (reference sequence). V lost 1 base, J lost 2 bases, and 12 bases lay in between. The CDR3 reads CASSIGQGEGNQPQHF. CDR3 sequence (DNA): TGTGCCAGTAGTATAGGGCAGGGCGAAGGCAATCAGCCCCAGCATTTT. Full variable domain (rest looked up from reference TRBV19 and TRBJ1-5): DGGITQSPKYLFRKEGQNVTLSCEQNLNHDAMYWYRQDPGQGLRLIYYSQIVNDFQKGDIAEGYSVSREKKESFPLTVTSAQKNPTAFYLCASSIGQGEGNQPQHFGDGTRLSIL.

The chain combines TRBV19 with TRBJ1-1; 7 nucleotides align to TRBD1. Germline V lookup: CDR1 LNHDA, CDR2 SQIVND (reference sequence). The CDR3 consists of 12 residues. V shed 10 bases, J shed 6 bases, and the junction held 8 bases outside the gene matches. This CDR3 reads CATTGEPPEAFF. CDR3 nucleotide sequence: TGTGCCACTACAGGGGAGCCCCCTGAAGCTTTCTTT. Complete variable domain (other parts from reference TRBV19 and TRBJ1-1): DGGITQSPKYLFRKEGQNVTLSCEQNLNHDAMYWYRQDPGQGLRLIYYSQIVNDFQKGDIAEGYSVSREKKESFPLTVTSAQKNPTAFYLCATTGEPPEAFFGQGTRLTVV.

The chain links TRBV11-2 to TRBJ1-1, with D hard to call. V was shortened by 1 base and J by 1 base, with 7 bases between the two germline ends. The CDR3 consists of 14 residues. Germline assignment: CDR1 SGHAT and CDR2 FQNNGV. CDR3 protein: CASSLGAANTEAFF. DNA for the CDR3: TGTGCCAGCAGCTTAGGTGCGGCGAACACTGAAGCTTTCTTT.

The chain couples TRBV14 to TRBJ1-1; D ambiguous. CDR3 length: 16 residues. Trimming left V 0 bases short and J 1 base short, with 12 bases between. Germline V gene data show CDR1 as SGHDN and CDR2 as FVKESK. The CDR3 sequence: CASSQDYGEGNTEAFF. As DNA, the CDR3 is TGTGCCAGCAGCCAAGATTACGGGGAAGGGAACACTGAAGCTTTCTTT.

The chain carries TRBV3-1 (or the pseudogene TRBV3-2) and TRBJ2-6; no clear D. This CDR3 is built from 15 residues. Germline values: CDR1 LGHDT, CDR2 YNNKEL (reference sequence). V was cut by 0 bases and J by 2 bases, with 5 bases left in between. CDR3 DNA: TGTGCCAGCAGCCAAGACTATACTGGGGCCAACGTCCTGACTTTC. It translates to CASSQDYTGANVLTF.

This clone was counted only a few times. This chain links TRBV2 with TRBJ1-1; no clear D gene. Trimming took off 5 bases at V and 7 bases at J, with 8 bases between the two ends. The CDR3 totals 11 residues. The germline V gene encodes CDR1 SNHLY and CDR2 FYNNEI. CDR3 nucleotides: TGTGCCAGCAGTAACAGAAATGAAGCTTTCTTT. Translating it yields CASSNRNEAFF.

This chain connects TRBV28 to TRBJ1-2; 9 bases map to TRBD1. The CDR3 has 15 amino acids. With V trimmed by 6 bases and J by 0 bases, 5 bases remained unmatched. The germline CDR1 and CDR2 sequences are MDHEN and SYDVKM. The CDR3 bases are TGTGCCAGCAGGGCCGGGACAGGGCCTAACTATGGCTACACCTTC. It codes for CASRAGTGPNYGYTF.

The V gene is TRBV6-1, the J gene TRBJ2-3; no definite D call. Per the germline V gene, CDR1 is MNHNS and CDR2 is SASEGT. V was cut by 2 bases and J by 0 bases, with 12 bases left in between. CDR3 length equals 16 residues. The CDR3 nucleotides read TGTGCCAGCAGTGAATTACGAGGAGCTAGCACAGATACGCAGTATTTT. Its protein product is CASSELRGASTDTQYF.

Points on this clone: At the DNA level, this CDR3 is encoded by other sequences in the same sample as well. For the CDR3, the DNA is TGTGCCAGCAGCCTACAGGGCACGAACACTGAAGCTTTCTTT. Its translation: CASSLQGTNTEAFF. The chain employs TRBV27 and TRBJ1-1, with D tentatively TRBD1 (6 bases). V gave up 6 bases and J gave up 1 base, with 12 bases separating them. CDR1 and CDR2 from the germline V gene are MNHEY and SMNVEV (reference sequence). The CDR3 contains 14 residues.

The chain joins TRBV3-1 (or the pseudogene TRBV3-2) to TRBJ2-5, with 11 bases matching TRBD2. Trimming took 1 base from V and 2 from J; bases not matched to a gene: 6. The CDR3 has 17 amino acids. Per germline, CDR1 LGHDT and CDR2 YNNKEL (reference sequence). This CDR3 reads CASSQGALAGGQETQYF. As DNA, the CDR3 is TGTGCCAGCAGCCAAGGGGCCCTAGCGGGGGGTCAAGAGACCCAGTACTTC.

V and J are TRBV3-1 (or the pseudogene TRBV3-2) and TRBJ1-2; 10 bases are shared with TRBD1. The trim removed 0 bases at V and 1 base at J, leaving 8 bases unmatched. CDR3 length equals 18 residues. The germline V gene has CDR1 LGHDT and CDR2 YNNKEL (reference sequence). As DNA, the CDR3 is TGTGCCAGCAGCCAAGATCCGGGACAGGGGAATATTAACTATGGCTACACCTTC. Amino acid sequence: CASSQDPGQGNINYGYTF.

The rearrangement links TRBV6-1 to TRBJ1-1; D is ambiguous. Germline CDR1 reads MNHNS; CDR2 reads SASEGT. Between the trimmed V and J ends, which lost 2 bases and 8 bases, there was a span of 15 bases. The CDR3 length is 14 residues. CDR3 region: CASSENGRTGEAFF. Here the CDR3 DNA reads TGTGCCAGCAGTGAAAACGGCCGAACGGGAGAAGCTTTCTTT.

CDR3 loop: CASSSGQGTDTQYF. CDR3 nucleotide sequence: TGTGCCAGTAGTAGCGGACAGGGCACAGATACGCAGTATTTT. V is TRBV19 and J is TRBJ2-3, with 7 positions matching TRBD1. In germline, CDR1 is LNHDA, CDR2 SQIVND (reference sequence). V lost 4 bases and J lost 1; bases outside the gene matches: 2. CDR3 length: 14 amino acids.

J is TRBJ1-4 and V is TRBV27, with D tentatively TRBD1 (5 bases). The germline V gene has CDR1 MNHEY and CDR2 SMNVEV (reference sequence). There are 18 residues in the CDR3. V was trimmed by 4 bases and J by 3 bases, leaving 21 bases between them. The CDR3 is CASSSQATGVVANEKLFF. DNA of the CDR3: TGTGCCAGCAGTTCACAAGCAACAGGTGTAGTTGCTAATGAAAAACTGTTTTTT.

The CDR3 DNA follows: TGCGCCAGCAGTTTTGACAGGGGATCGGATGAGCAGTTCTTC. Protein sequence: CASSFDRGSDEQFF. The chain couples TRBV5-1 to TRBJ2-1, with 8 bases identical to TRBD1. The germline gives CDR1 SGHRS, CDR2 YFSETQ. Trimming took 5 bases from V and 8 from J; bases not matched to a gene: 9. The CDR3 covers 14 residues.

This sequence joins TRBV7-9 and TRBJ2-5, with 9 bases that match TRBD1. Germline CDR1 is SEHNR and CDR2 is FQNEAQ (reference sequence). The CDR3 covers 14 residues. The V gene end was trimmed by 6 bases and the J gene end by 4 bases; junction bases not matched to a gene: 6. The CDR3 is CASSPAGQGETQYF. CDR3 in DNA: TGTGCCAGCAGTCCTGCGGGACAGGGAGAGACCCAGTACTTC.

This clone showed up just once. The chain links TRBV10-3 to TRBJ1-3, with 7 bases aligning to TRBD1. J lost 2 bases, V lost 0 bases, and 4 bases had no gene match. The CDR3 has 16 amino acids. CDR1 and CDR2 from the germline V gene are ENHRY and SYGVKD. The CDR3 bases are TGTGCCATCAGTGAGTCGACAGGGTTCCCTGGAAACACCATATATTTT. The encoded protein is CAISESTGFPGNTIYF.

J is TRBJ2-1 and V is TRBV5-1; 8 bases fit TRBD2. The CDR3 spans 14 residues. Germline V gene lookup returns CDR1 SGHRS and CDR2 YFSETQ. V shed 4 bases, J shed 7 bases, and the junction held 7 bases outside the gene matches. The CDR3 nucleotides read TGCGCCAGCAGCCAAGGCGGGGGGCTTAATGAGCAGTTCTTC. Residues: CASSQGGGLNEQFF. The full variable domain, in which reference TRBV5-1 and TRBJ2-1 provide the parts outside the CDR3, is KAGVTQTPRYLIKTRGQQVTLSCSPISGHRSVSWYQQTPGQGLQFLFEYFSETQRNKGNFPGRFSGRQFSNSRSEMNVSTLELGDSALYLCASSQGGGLNEQFFGPGTRLTVL.

The CDR3 spells CASSQGGQGFNQPQHF. In DNA form, the CDR3 reads TGTGCCAGCAGTCAAGGGGGACAGGGTTTCAATCAGCCCCAGCATTTT. The chain is built from TRBV27 and TRBJ1-5, with 9 bases fitting TRBD1. The CDR3 spans 16 residues. V dropped 5 bases and J dropped 3; count of bases not matched to a gene: 8. Germline V lookup: CDR1 MNHEY, CDR2 SMNVEV (reference sequence).

The V and J genes are TRBV27 and TRBJ2-5, with TRBD1 matching over 7 bases. V trimming: 4 bases; J trimming: 2 bases; junction bases outside the gene matches: 7. The CDR3 runs 15 residues. Germline lookup yields CDR1 MNHEY and CDR2 SMNVEV (reference sequence). For the CDR3, the DNA is TGTGCCAGCAGTTCGAGGGACAGCATACAAGAGACCCAGTACTTC. As protein: CASSSRDSIQETQYF.

This chain uses TRBV10-3 with TRBJ2-3, with 12 bases matching TRBD2. Germline V CDR1 and CDR2: ENHRY, SYGVKD. The CDR3 spans 19 residues. The V gene end was trimmed by 0 bases and the J gene end by 1 base; junction bases not matched to a gene: 8. CDR3 DNA: TGTGCCATCAGTGAGTCTCCGACTAGCGGGGGAACAGGCACAGATACGCAGTATTTT. Protein sequence: CAISESPTSGGTGTDTQYF.

This clone occurred once. The V call is TRBV9, the J call TRBJ2-1; TRBD2 matches 11 bases. Trimming cost V 3 bases and J 7 bases; bases outside gene matches: 9. Germline V gene sequence: CDR1 SGDLS, CDR2 YYNGEE. This CDR3 has 16 amino acids. The CDR3: CASSGGLAEGWNEQFF. CDR3 bases: TGTGCCAGCAGCGGGGGACTAGCGGAGGGGTGGAATGAGCAGTTCTTC.

The V call is TRBV2, the J call TRBJ2-2; TRBD1 matches 9 bases. The CDR3 has 15 residues. V was clipped by 8 bases and J by 2 bases; unmatched bases: 6. In germline, CDR1 is SNHLY, CDR2 FYNNEI. The CDR3 DNA follows: TGTGCCAGCCTACAGGGGGCTATAAACACCGGGGAGCTGTTTTTT. Protein sequence: CASLQGAINTGELFF.

The V and J genes are TRBV5-1 and TRBJ1-1, with TRBD1 matching over 9 bases. CDR3 length: 14 residues. Germline V CDR1 and CDR2: SGHRS, YFSETQ. The junction had 5 bases not matched to a gene; V was cut back by 2 bases and J by 6 bases. The CDR3 reads CASSFGTGLSEAFF. The DNA for the CDR3 is TGCGCCAGCAGCTTTGGGACAGGGTTGTCTGAAGCTTTCTTT.

The chain employs TRBV2 and TRBJ1-6; perhaps TRBD1 as D (5 bases). Germline values: CDR1 SNHLY, CDR2 FYNNEI. The CDR3 spans 15 residues. V dropped 6 bases and J dropped 5 bases, with 14 bases sitting between them. The CDR3 DNA reads as TGTGCCAGCAGCGTAAGACAGAATAATAATTCACCCCTCCACTTT. It yields the protein CASSVRQNNNSPLHF.

This chain joins TRBV2 and TRBJ1-4; D ambiguous. The germline V and J ends were trimmed by 0 bases and 0 bases, with 8 bases remaining between them. The CDR3 runs 16 residues. Germline CDR1 and CDR2: SNHLY and FYNNEI. The CDR3 spells CASSEATQATNEKLFF. The CDR3 DNA follows: TGTGCCAGCAGTGAAGCCACCCAGGCAACTAATGAAAAACTGTTTTTT. The whole variable domain, filled in from reference TRBV2 and TRBJ1-4, reads EPEVTQTPSHQVTQMGQEVILRCVPISNHLYFYWYRQILGQKVEFLVSFYNNEISEKSEIFDDQFSVERPDGSNFTLKIRSTKLEDSAMYFCASSEATQATNEKLFFGSGTQLSVL.

The chain joins TRBV14 to TRBJ2-7, with a weak D call TRBD2 (5 bases). CDR3 size: 14 residues. Looked up from germline, CDR1 is SGHDN and CDR2 is FVKESK. Trimming took 4 bases from V and 6 from J, leaving 16 bases between them. This CDR3 is CASSPSAYRGEQYF. The CDR3 DNA reads TGTGCCAGCAGCCCCAGCGCTTACCGGGGCGAGCAGTACTTC. The full variable domain, completed using reference TRBV14 and TRBJ2-7, is EAGVTQFPSHSVIEKGQTVTLRCDPISGHDNLYWYRRVMGKEIKFLLHFVKESKQDESGMPNNRFLAERTGGTYSTLKVQPAELEDSGVYFCASSPSAYRGEQYFGPGTRLTVT.

The chain carries TRBV11-3 and TRBJ2-3; D is unclear. With 1 base removed from V and 0 bases from J, the gap between germline ends came to 5 bases. This CDR3 region has 14 residues. The V gene's germline CDR1 is SGHNT and CDR2 YENEEA. CDR3 sequence: CASSLGGSTDTQYF. DNA of the CDR3: TGTGCCAGCAGCTTAGGCGGTAGCACAGATACGCAGTATTTT. The full variable domain, completed using reference TRBV11-3 and TRBJ2-3, is EAGVVQSPRYKIIEKKQPVAFWCNPISGHNTLYWYLQNLGQGPELLIRYENEEAVDDSQLPKDRFSAERLKGVDSTLKIQPAELGDSAVYLCASSLGGSTDTQYFGPGTRLTVL.